This T cell receptor beta chain was observed in a study of blood T cell repertoires in COVID-19. Study information: PBMCs, B-cell-depleted T cells, or T cells were the source of the cDNA or gDNA that made up the material.

This clone was counted at least ten times. CDR1 MGHRA and CDR2 YSYEKL come from the germline V gene. This CDR3 has 17 amino acids. Germline trimming cut 3 bases from V and 5 bases from J; bases unmatched to any gene: 7. Per the study methods: From reference gene primer amplification, estimates of nucleated cell counts were derived. The protocol was immunoSEQ multiplex PCR, while the TCRdb copy is restricted to in-frame clones and leaves out a portion. V, J and clone size reflect that table, while D and trimming were determined from the DNA. This sample carries fewer than 300,000 clones, 65% to 90% of them seen once, and the ten largest clones take around 3.2%.

Sequenced input: peripheral blood. This receptor was identified in a woman aged 55-70 years with active or convalescent COVID-19. The V call is TRBV4-1, the J call TRBJ2-1; TRBD2 matches 13 bases. The CDR3 spells CASSHRLLAGGNNEQFF. CDR3 DNA sequence: TGCGCCAGCAGCCACCGATTACTAGCGGGGGGGAACAATGAGCAGTTCTTC.